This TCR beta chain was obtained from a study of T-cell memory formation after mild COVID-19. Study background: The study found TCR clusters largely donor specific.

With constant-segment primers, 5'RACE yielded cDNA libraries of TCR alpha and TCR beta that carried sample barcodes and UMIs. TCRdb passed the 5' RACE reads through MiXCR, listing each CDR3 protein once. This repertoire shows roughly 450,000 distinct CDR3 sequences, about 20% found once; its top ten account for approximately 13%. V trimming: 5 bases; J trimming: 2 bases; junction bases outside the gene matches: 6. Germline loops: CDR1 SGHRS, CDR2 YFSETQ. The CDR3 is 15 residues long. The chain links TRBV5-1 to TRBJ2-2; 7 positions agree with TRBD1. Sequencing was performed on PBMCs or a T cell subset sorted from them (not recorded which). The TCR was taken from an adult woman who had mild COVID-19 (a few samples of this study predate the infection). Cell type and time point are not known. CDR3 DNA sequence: TGCGCCAGCAGAAGACAGGGAATAAACACCGGGGAGCTGTTTTTT. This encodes CASRRQGINTGELFF.